Following are 19 T cell receptor beta chains from one sample sequenced in a study of Ad26.COV2.S vaccination and SARS-CoV-2 variants. Sequenced by immunoSEQ multiplex PCR; TCRdb stores in-frame clones only, minus some. The repertoire holds about 320,000 clones, approximately 86% seen once, with more than 1.5% in the top ten. The treatment was: roughly 18 received Ad26.COV2.S at low or high dose, single or two shots; several received placebo; per-sample allocation not given. Following the first vaccine or placebo injection, samples were taken on day 63. The source material was peripheral blood, sampled in a trial of Ad26.COV2.S vaccine versus placebo. The receptors were gathered from a person aged 18 to 65 who received the Ad26.COV2.S COVID-19 vaccine or a placebo.

In the case of this clone: Other DNA sequences in this specimen translate into the identical CDR3. The J gene is TRBJ2-7, the V gene TRBV9, with D possibly matching TRBD1 (5 bases). Deletions cut 0 bases from V and 6 bases from J, with 7 bases between. The V gene's germline CDR1 is SGDLS and CDR2 YYNGEE. The CDR3 extends over 12 amino acids. This chain's CDR3 is CASSVGQGEQYF. DNA for the CDR3: TGTGCCAGCAGCGTAGGTCAGGGCGAGCAGTACTTC. Filled out from reference TRBV9 and TRBJ2-7, the complete variable domain reads DSGVTQTPKHLITATGQRVTLRCSPRSGDLSVYWYQQSLDQGLQFLIQYYNGEERAKGNILERFSAQQFPDLHSELNLSSLELGDSALYFCASSVGQGEQYFGPGTRLTVT.

This chain links TRBV11-2 with TRBJ2-5; D not resolved. The CDR3 is 14 residues long. CDR1 is SGHAT, CDR2 FQNNGV, per germline. V gave up 8 bases and J gave up 1 base, with 14 bases separating them. CDR3 nucleotides: TGTGCCAGCGCAAGAGAATGGGCCCAAGAGACCCAGTACTTC. As protein: CASAREWAQETQYF.

This rearrangement joins TRBV5-1 to TRBJ1-1; D not certain. CDR3 length: 14 residues. Per germline, CDR1 SGHRS and CDR2 YFSETQ. Trimming took off 0 bases at V and 1 base at J, with 7 bases between the two ends. In DNA form, the CDR3 reads TGCGCCAGCAGCTTGGAAGGGTGGAACACTGAAGCTTTCTTT. It codes for CASSLEGWNTEAFF.

The rearrangement joins TRBV19 to TRBJ1-2; 9 bases fit TRBD1. The CDR3 contains 15 residues. J lost 3 bases, V lost 8 bases, and 10 bases had no gene match. Germline-derived CDR1 and CDR2 are LNHDA and SQIVND (reference sequence). DNA of the CDR3: TGTGCCAGTCGTAGAGACAGGGGGGAATACTATGGCTACACCTTC. Its protein is CASRRDRGEYYGYTF. Complete variable domain (other parts from reference TRBV19 and TRBJ1-2): DGGITQSPKYLFRKEGQNVTLSCEQNLNHDAMYWYRQDPGQGLRLIYYSQIVNDFQKGDIAEGYSVSREKKESFPLTVTSAQKNPTAFYLCASRRDRGEYYGYTFGSGTRLTVV.

The chain links TRBV3-1 (or the pseudogene TRBV3-2) to TRBJ2-3, with 15 positions matching TRBD2. Trimming at V came to 4 bases and at J to 0 bases, leaving 5 bases not matched to a gene. Germline V gene data show CDR1 as LGHDT and CDR2 as YNNKEL (reference sequence). CDR3 length: 18 residues. As DNA, the CDR3 is TGTGCCAGCAGCCGTTCGGGACTAGCGGGGGGAAGCACAGATACGCAGTATTTT. Translated, it gives CASSRSGLAGGSTDTQYF.

This clone occurred once. The chain carries TRBV5-1 and TRBJ2-7, with TRBD2 as a possible D gene (6 bases). Germline values: CDR1 SGHRS, CDR2 YFSETQ. Trimming shortened V by 1 base and J by 2 bases, and 10 bases separated the two germline ends. The CDR3 runs 14 residues. The CDR3 sequence: CASSLMVAAYEQYF. DNA for the CDR3: TGCGCCAGCAGCTTGATGGTAGCGGCCTACGAGCAGTACTTC.

This clone turned up a few times. The chain employs TRBV5-4 and TRBJ1-2, with 7 bases lining up with TRBD1. The V segment lost 4 bases and the J segment 3 bases; nucleotides outside the gene matches: 3. The length of the CDR3 is 13 residues. From germline, CDR1 is SGHNT and CDR2 YYREEE (reference sequence). CDR3 coding DNA: TGTGCCAGCAGCCAAACAGGGGACTATGGCTACACCTTC. Amino acid sequence: CASSQTGDYGYTF. Using reference TRBV5-4 and TRBJ1-2 for the parts outside the CDR3, the full variable domain is ETGVTQSPTHLIKTRGQQVTLRCSSQSGHNTVSWYQQALGQGPQFIFQYYREEENGRGNFPPRFSGLQFPNYSSELNVNALELDDSALYLCASSQTGDYGYTFGSGTRLTVV.

This chain connects TRBV5-4 to TRBJ2-1; D might be TRBD2 (6 bases). The germline V gene encodes CDR1 SGHNT and CDR2 YYREEE (reference sequence). Trimming took off 6 bases at V and 5 bases at J, with 18 bases between the two ends. This CDR3 region has 15 residues. In DNA form, the CDR3 reads TGTGCCAGCAAACGCGGTTCTAGCGAGGACAATGAGCAGTTCTTC. Translating gives CASKRGSSEDNEQFF.

The CDR3 spells CASSFRSEQYF. CDR3 sequence (DNA): TGTGCCAGCAGCTTCCGGTCCGAGCAGTACTTC. The chain couples TRBV5-6 to TRBJ2-7; D remains ambiguous. Germline V CDR1 and CDR2: SGHDT, YYEEEE. V lost 2 bases, J lost 6 bases, and 6 bases lay in between. CDR3 length: 11 residues. The full variable domain, in which reference TRBV5-6 and TRBJ2-7 provide the parts outside the CDR3, is DAGVTQSPTHLIKTRGQQVTLRCSPKSGHDTVSWYQQALGQGPQFIFQYYEEEERQRGNFPDRFSGHQFPNYSSELNVNALLLGDSALYLCASSFRSEQYFGPGTRLTVT.

The gene calls are TRBV7-9 and TRBJ1-5; maybe TRBD1 (5 bases). There are 16 residues in the CDR3. Germline CDR1 reads SEHNR; CDR2 reads FQNEAQ (reference sequence). Trimming cost V 4 bases and J 4 bases, with 17 bases left between them. CDR3 sequence (DNA): TGTGCCAGCAGCTCCGACGGGGGAGTATCGAATCAGCCCCAGCATTTT. Its protein is CASSSDGGVSNQPQHF.

V usage is TRBV5-6 and J usage is TRBJ1-4; possible D gene TRBD1, 5 bases. V was cut by 1 base and J by 7 bases, with 11 bases left in between. Per the germline V gene, CDR1 is SGHDT and CDR2 is YYEEEE. The length of the CDR3 is 14 residues. Here the CDR3 DNA reads TGTGCCAGCAGCTTGAGGCAGGGCGGTGAAAAACTGTTTTTT. Translating it yields CASSLRQGGEKLFF.

As to this clone: The sample contains more than one DNA sequence encoding this CDR3. The rearrangement links TRBV5-1 to TRBJ1-5; no clear D gene. V lost 2 bases and J lost 1, with 4 bases in between. The CDR3 is made up of 13 amino acids. Looked up from germline, CDR1 is SGHRS and CDR2 is YFSETQ. CDR3 loop: CASSLDSNQPQHF. In nucleotides, the CDR3 is TGCGCCAGCAGCTTAGACAGCAATCAGCCCCAGCATTTT.

The CDR3 nucleotides read TGTGCCAGCAGCTTGTACTCCTACGAGCAGTACTTC. It is translated as CASSLYSYEQYF. The chain carries TRBV5-4 and TRBJ2-7; D is unresolved. The CDR3 totals 12 residues. Germline assignment: CDR1 SGHNT and CDR2 YYREEE (reference sequence). Trimming cost V 1 base and J 0 bases, with 2 bases left between them.

The chain couples TRBV19 to TRBJ2-7; D uncertain. Germline-derived CDR1 and CDR2 are LNHDA and SQIVND (reference sequence). The ends were cut back, 9 bases at V and 2 bases at J, with 8 bases in the middle. The CDR3 is 11 residues long. The CDR3 protein is CASQPTYEQYF. The CDR3 DNA reads as TGTGCCAGCCAGCCAACCTACGAGCAGTACTTC.

This chain joins TRBV2 and TRBJ1-2, with 7 nucleotides matching TRBD1. Looked up from germline, CDR1 is SNHLY and CDR2 is FYNNEI. The CDR3 consists of 14 residues. V was clipped by 6 bases and J by 3 bases; unmatched bases: 7. The CDR3 DNA is TGTGCCAGCAGCAAAAACAGGGGAGACTATGGCTACACCTTC. Translated, it gives CASSKNRGDYGYTF.

The J gene is TRBJ2-7, the V gene TRBV2; TRBD1 aligns across 7 bases. V dropped 0 bases and J dropped 3; count of bases not matched to a gene: 5. Germline CDR1 is SNHLY and CDR2 is FYNNEI. The CDR3 is made up of 15 amino acids. Here the CDR3 DNA reads TGTGCCAGCAGTGAAGCACGAAACAGGGGCTACGAGCAGTACTTC. Encoded protein: CASSEARNRGYEQYF.

The chain carries TRBV30 and TRBJ2-2; no reliable D call. CDR3 length equals 14 residues. The ends were cut back, 3 bases at V and 4 bases at J, with 12 bases in the middle. The germline V gene encodes CDR1 GTSNPN and CDR2 SVGIG (reference sequence). As DNA, the CDR3 is TGTGCCTGGAGCGACTCATTTTTCACCGGGGAGCTGTTTTTT. Its protein product is CAWSDSFFTGELFF.

This chain connects TRBV10-3 to TRBJ2-5; 10 bases line up with TRBD2. Trimming took 6 bases from V and 3 from J; bases not matched to a gene: 10. The V gene's germline CDR1 is ENHRY and CDR2 SYGVKD. The CDR3 runs 16 residues. This chain's CDR3 is CAIRDPSAGGKETQYF. As DNA, the CDR3 is TGTGCCATCAGGGATCCGTCAGCGGGGGGGAAAGAGACCCAGTACTTC.

V gene TRBV7-3 combines with J gene TRBJ2-1; D is tentatively TRBD1 or TRBD2 (5 bases each). Germline V CDR1 and CDR2: SGHTA, FQGTGA. The CDR3 runs 16 residues. Trimming shortened V by 0 bases and J by 4 bases, and 13 bases separated the two germline ends. The CDR3 DNA sequence: TGTGCCAGCAGCTTAACGGTGGGGGTGGCGTACAATGAGCAGTTCTTC. Residues: CASSLTVGVAYNEQFF.